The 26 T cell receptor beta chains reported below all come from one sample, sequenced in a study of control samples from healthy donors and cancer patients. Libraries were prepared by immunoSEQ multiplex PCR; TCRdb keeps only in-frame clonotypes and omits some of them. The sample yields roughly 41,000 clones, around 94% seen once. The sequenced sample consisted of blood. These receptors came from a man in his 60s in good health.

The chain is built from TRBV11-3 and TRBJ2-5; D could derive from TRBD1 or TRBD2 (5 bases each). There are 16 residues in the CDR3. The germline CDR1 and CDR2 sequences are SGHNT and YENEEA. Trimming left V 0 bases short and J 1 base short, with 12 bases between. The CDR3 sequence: CASSLDQVGVQETQYF. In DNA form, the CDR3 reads TGTGCCAGCAGCTTAGATCAGGTGGGGGTCCAAGAGACCCAGTACTTC. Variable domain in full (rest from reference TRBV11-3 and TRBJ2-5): EAGVVQSPRYKIIEKKQPVAFWCNPISGHNTLYWYLQNLGQGPELLIRYENEEAVDDSQLPKDRFSAERLKGVDSTLKIQPAELGDSAVYLCASSLDQVGVQETQYFGPGTRLLVL.

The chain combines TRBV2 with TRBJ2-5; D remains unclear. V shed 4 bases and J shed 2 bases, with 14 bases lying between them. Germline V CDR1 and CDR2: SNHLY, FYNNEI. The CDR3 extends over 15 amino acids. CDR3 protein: CASSVVFAPQETQYF. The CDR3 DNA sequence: TGTGCCAGCAGTGTAGTATTCGCGCCACAAGAGACCCAGTACTTC.

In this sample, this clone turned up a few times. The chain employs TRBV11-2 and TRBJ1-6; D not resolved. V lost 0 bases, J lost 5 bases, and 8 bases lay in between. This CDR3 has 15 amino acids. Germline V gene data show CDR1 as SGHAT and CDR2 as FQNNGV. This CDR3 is CASSLDRGNNSPLHF. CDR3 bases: TGTGCCAGCAGCTTAGATCGAGGTAATAATTCACCCCTCCACTTT.

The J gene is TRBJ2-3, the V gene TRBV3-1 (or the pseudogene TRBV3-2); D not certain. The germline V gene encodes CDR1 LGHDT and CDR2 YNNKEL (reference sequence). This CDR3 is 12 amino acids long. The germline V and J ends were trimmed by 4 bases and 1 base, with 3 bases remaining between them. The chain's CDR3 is CASSPRTDTQYF. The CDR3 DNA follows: TGTGCCAGCAGCCCGCGCACAGATACGCAGTATTTT.

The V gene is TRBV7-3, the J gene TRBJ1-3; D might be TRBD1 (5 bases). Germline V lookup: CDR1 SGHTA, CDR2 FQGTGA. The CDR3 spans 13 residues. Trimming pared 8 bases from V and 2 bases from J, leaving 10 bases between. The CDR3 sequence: CASASGAGNTIYF. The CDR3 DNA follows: TGTGCCAGCGCATCGGGGGCTGGAAACACCATATATTTT. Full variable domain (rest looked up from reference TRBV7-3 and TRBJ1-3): GAGVSQTPSNKVTEKGKYVELRCDPISGHTALYWYRQSLGQGPEFLIYFQGTGAADDSGLPNDRFFAVRPEGSVSTLKIQRTERGDSAVYLCASASGAGNTIYFGEGSWLTVV.

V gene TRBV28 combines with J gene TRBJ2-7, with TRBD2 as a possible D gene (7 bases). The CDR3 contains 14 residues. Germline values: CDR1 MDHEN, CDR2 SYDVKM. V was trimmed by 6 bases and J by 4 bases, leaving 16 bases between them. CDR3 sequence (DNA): TGTGCCAGCAGGATGCAGGGAGGGGGGTACGAGCAGTACTTC. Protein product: CASRMQGGGYEQYF.

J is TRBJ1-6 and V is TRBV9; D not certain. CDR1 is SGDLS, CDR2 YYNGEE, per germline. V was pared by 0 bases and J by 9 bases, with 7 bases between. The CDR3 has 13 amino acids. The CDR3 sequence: CASSVEGSSPLHF. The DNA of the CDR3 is TGTGCCAGCAGCGTAGAAGGCTCTTCACCCCTCCACTTT.

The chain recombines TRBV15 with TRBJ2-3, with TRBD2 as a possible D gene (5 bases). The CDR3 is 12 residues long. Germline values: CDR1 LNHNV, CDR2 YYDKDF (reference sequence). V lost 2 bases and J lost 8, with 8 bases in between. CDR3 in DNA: TGTGCCACCAGCAGACACCGGGGTACGCAGTATTTT. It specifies CATSRHRGTQYF.

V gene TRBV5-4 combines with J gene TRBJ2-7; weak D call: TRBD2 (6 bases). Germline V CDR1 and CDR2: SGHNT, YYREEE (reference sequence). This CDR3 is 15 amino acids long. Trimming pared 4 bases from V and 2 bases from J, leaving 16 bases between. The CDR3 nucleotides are TGTGCCAGCAGCCCCCCCGGGACTGGGACCTACGAGCAGTACTTC. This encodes CASSPPGTGTYEQYF.

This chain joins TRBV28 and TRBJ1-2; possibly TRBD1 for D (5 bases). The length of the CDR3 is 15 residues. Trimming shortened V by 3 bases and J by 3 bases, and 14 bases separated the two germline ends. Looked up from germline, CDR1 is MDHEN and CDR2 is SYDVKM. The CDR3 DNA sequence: TGTGCCAGCAGTTTCCGGGGCCTAGGGGACTATGGCTACACCTTC. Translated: CASSFRGLGDYGYTF.

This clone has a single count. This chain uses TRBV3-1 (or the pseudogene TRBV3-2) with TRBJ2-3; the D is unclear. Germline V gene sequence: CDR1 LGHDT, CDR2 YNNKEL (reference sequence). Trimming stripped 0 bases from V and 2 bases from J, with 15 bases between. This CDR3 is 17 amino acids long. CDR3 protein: CASSQDSASSLTDTQYF. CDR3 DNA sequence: TGTGCCAGCAGCCAAGATTCCGCCAGCAGTCTCACAGATACGCAGTATTTT.

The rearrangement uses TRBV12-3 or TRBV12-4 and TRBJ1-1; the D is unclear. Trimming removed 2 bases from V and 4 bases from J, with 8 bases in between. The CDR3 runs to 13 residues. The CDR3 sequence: CASSLFESTEAFF. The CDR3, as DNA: TGTGCCAGCAGTTTATTCGAGAGCACTGAAGCTTTCTTT.

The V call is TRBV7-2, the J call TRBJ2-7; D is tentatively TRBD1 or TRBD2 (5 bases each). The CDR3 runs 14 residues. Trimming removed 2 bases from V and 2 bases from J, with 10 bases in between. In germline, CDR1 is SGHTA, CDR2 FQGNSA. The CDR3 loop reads CASSLSQGAYEQYF. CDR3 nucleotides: TGTGCCAGCAGCTTAAGCCAGGGAGCCTACGAGCAGTACTTC.

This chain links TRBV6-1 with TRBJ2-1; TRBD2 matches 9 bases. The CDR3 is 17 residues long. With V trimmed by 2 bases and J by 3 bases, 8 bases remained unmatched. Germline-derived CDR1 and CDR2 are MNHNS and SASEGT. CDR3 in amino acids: CASSERLAGSFYNEQFF. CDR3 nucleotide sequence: TGTGCCAGCAGTGAACGGCTAGCGGGAAGTTTCTACAATGAGCAGTTCTTC.

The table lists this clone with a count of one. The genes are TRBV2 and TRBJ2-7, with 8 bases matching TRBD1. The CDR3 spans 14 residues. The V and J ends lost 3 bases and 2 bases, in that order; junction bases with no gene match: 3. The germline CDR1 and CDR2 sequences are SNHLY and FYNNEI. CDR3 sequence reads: CASSEDRDAYEQYF. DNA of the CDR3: TGTGCCAGCAGTGAGGACAGGGATGCCTACGAGCAGTACTTC.

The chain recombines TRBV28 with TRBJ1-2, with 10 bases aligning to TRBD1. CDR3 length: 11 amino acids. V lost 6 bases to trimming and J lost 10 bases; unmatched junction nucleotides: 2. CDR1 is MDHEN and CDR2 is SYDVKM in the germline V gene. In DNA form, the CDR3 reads TGTGCCAGCAGGGGGACAGGGGTCTACACCTTC. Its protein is CASRGTGVYTF.

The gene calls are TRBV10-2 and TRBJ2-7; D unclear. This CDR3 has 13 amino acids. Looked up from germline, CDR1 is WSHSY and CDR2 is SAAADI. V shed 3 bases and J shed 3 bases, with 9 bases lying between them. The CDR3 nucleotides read TGCGCCAGCAGTGACCCGGGTAGCTACGAGCAGTACTTC. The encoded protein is CASSDPGSYEQYF.

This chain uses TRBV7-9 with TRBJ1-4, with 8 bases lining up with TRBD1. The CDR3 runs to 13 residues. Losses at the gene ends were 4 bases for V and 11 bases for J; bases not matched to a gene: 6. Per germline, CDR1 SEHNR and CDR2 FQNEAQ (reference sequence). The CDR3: CASSSDRGGKLFF. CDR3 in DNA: TGTGCCAGCAGCTCCGACAGGGGTGGGAAACTGTTTTTT.

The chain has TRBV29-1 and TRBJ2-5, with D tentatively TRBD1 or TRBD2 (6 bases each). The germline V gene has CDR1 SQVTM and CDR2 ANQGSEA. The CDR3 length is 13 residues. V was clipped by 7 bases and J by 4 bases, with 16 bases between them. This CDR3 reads CSAKGGVGETQYF. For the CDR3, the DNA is TGCAGCGCGAAGGGGGGAGTGGGAGAGACCCAGTACTTC.

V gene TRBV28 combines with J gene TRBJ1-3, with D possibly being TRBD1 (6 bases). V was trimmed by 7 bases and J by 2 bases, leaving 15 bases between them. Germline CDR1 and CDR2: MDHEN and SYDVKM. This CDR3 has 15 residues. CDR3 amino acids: CASTQPAGAGNTIYF. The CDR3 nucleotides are TGTGCCAGCACTCAGCCGGCAGGGGCTGGAAACACCATATATTTT. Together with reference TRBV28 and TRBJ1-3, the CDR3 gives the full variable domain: DVKVTQSSRYLVKRTGEKVFLECVQDMDHENMFWYRQDPGLGLRLIYFSYDVKMKEKGDIPEGYSVSREKKERFSLILESASTNQTSMYLCASTQPAGAGNTIYFGEGSWLTVV.

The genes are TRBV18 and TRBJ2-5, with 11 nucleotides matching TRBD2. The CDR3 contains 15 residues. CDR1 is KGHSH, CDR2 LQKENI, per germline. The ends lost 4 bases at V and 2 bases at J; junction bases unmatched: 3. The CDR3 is CASSQGLAVQETQYF. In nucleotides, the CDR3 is TGTGCCAGCTCACAGGGACTAGCGGTTCAAGAGACCCAGTACTTC.

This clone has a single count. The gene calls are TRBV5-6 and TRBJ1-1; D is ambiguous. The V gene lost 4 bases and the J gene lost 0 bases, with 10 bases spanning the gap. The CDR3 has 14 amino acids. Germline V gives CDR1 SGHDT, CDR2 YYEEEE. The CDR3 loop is CASSLRPLNTEAFF. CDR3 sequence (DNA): TGTGCCAGCAGCCTCAGGCCCCTGAACACTGAAGCTTTCTTT.

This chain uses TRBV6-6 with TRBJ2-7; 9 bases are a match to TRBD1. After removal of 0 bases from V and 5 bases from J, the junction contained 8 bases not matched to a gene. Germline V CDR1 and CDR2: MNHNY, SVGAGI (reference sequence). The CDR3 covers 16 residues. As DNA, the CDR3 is TGTGCCAGCAGTTACTCCACCGGGACAGGGATAGACGAGCAGTACTTC. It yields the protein CASSYSTGTGIDEQYF.

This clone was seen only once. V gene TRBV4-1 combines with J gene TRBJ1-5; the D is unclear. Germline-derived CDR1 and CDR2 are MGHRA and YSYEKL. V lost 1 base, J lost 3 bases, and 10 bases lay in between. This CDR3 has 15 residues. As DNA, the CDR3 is TGCGCCAGCAGCCAAGTATGGGGTACCAATCAGCCCCAGCATTTT. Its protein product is CASSQVWGTNQPQHF.

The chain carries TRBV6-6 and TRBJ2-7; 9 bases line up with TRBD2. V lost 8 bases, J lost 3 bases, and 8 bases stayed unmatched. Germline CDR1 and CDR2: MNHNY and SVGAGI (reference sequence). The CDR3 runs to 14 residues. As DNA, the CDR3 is TGTGCCAGCGACCTAGCGGGAATGGGCTACGAGCAGTACTTC. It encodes CASDLAGMGYEQYF.

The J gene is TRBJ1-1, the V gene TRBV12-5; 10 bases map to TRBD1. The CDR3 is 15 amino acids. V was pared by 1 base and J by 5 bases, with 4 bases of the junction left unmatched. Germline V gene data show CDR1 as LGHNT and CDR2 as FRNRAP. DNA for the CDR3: TGTGCTAGTGGTTTGGGGGACAGGGGTCGGACTGAAGCTTTCTTT. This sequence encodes CASGLGDRGRTEAFF. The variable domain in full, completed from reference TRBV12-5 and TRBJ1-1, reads DARVTQTPRHKVTEMGQEVTMRCQPILGHNTVFWYRQTMMQGLELLAYFRNRAPLDDSGMPKDRFSAEMPDATLATLKIQPSEPRDSAVYFCASGLGDRGRTEAFFGQGTRLTVV.